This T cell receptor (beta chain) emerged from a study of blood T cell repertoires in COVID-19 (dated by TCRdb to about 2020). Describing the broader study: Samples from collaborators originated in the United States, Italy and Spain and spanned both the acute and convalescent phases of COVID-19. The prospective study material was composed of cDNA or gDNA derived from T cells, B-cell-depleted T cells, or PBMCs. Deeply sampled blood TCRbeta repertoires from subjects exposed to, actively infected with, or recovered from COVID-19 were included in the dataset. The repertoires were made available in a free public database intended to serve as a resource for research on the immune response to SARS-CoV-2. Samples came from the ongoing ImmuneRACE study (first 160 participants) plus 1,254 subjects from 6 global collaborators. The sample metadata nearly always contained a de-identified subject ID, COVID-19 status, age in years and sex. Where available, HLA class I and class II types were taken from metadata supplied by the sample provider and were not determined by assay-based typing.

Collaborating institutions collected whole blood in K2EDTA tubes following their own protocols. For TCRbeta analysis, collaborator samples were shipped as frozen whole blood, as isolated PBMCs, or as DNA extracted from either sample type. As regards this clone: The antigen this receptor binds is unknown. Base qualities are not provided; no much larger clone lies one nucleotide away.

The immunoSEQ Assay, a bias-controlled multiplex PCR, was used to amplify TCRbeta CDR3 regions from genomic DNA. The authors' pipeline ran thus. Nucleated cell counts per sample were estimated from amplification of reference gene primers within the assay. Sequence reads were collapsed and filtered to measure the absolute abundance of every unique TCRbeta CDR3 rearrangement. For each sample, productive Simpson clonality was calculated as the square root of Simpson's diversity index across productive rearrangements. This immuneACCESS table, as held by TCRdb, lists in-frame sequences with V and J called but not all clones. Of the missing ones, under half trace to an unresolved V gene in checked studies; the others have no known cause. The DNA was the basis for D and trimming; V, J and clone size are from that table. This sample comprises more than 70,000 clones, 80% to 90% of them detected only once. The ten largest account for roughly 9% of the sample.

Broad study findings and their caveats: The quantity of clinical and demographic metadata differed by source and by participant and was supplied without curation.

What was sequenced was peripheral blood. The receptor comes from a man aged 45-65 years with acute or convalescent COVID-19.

In nucleotide form, the sequence is TGTGCCTGGAGTGTAGCCAGGGGCAGTTATGGCTACACCTTC. Translated, this is CAWSVARGSYGYTF. The chain is encoded by TRBV30 joined to TRBJ1-2, and the D gene may be TRBD1, 6 bases matching. V is pared back by 0 bases and J by 5 bases, with 13 bases lying between the germline termini. Reading the germline V gene (reference sequence) gives CDR1 GTSNPN and CDR2 SVGIG. CDR3 length: 14 amino acids, cysteine to phenylalanine. Solely the CDR3 DNA is kept, with 42 bases framed from the first base.